This T cell receptor (beta chain) was identified in a study of blood T cell repertoires in COVID-19. Study overall: Acute and convalescent COVID-19 samples came from the United States, Italy and Spain. Sources were T cells, B-cell-depleted T cells, or PBMCs; the material itself was cDNA or gDNA.

Authors' data handling: Estimation of nucleated cell counts relied on the amplification of reference gene primers. TCRdb keeps only in-frame clones here, not all; method: immunoSEQ multiplex PCR. The V and J calls and the clone size are those of that table, but D and trimming were determined from the DNA. This sample has 35,000 to 50,000 clones; over 70% occur once, and the top ten carry roughly 1.4%. The ends lost 1 base at V and 1 base at J; junction bases unmatched: 5. From germline, CDR1 is SGHRS and CDR2 YFSETQ. CDR3 size: 16 residues. This receptor was obtained from a woman in her forties with acute or convalescent COVID-19. The chain combines TRBV5-1 with TRBJ2-3; 8 bases fit TRBD2. Sequenced sample: peripheral blood. CDR3 protein: CASSLFPRGGTDTQYF. In DNA form, the CDR3 reads TGCGCCAGCAGCTTGTTCCCGCGGGGGGGCACAGATACGCAGTATTTT.